This T cell receptor beta chain came from a study of shared clonotypes between healthy human individuals. Study-wide context: Per-donor plates numbered three CD4 naive, three CD4 memory, two CD8 naive and one CD8 memory. General observations from the study: Unshared clonotypes carried lower generation probabilities than those common to all four donors. Genetic and exposure-history diversity was limited by the few donors.

Germline V CDR1 and CDR2: LNHDA, SQIVND (reference sequence). There are 18 residues in the CDR3. J was trimmed by 6 bases and V by 5 bases; bases with no gene match: 18. This clone was seen a single time. The antigen remains undetermined. Libraries were prepared by immunoSEQ multiplex PCR; TCRdb keeps only in-frame clonotypes and omits some of them. The table includes hundreds of thousands of clones, 73% detected once. The V and J genes are TRBV19 and TRBJ1-5, with TRBD1 matching over 8 bases. The source material was memory CD4+ T cells sorted from blood. The subset is: CD45RA-negative fraction. The clonotype comes from a woman in her 30s in good health. The DNA of the CDR3 is TGTGCCAGTAGTTTGTTGCAGGGGGCATTGATGCGCGGTCAGCCCCAGCATTTT. It codes for CASSLLQGALMRGQPQHF.